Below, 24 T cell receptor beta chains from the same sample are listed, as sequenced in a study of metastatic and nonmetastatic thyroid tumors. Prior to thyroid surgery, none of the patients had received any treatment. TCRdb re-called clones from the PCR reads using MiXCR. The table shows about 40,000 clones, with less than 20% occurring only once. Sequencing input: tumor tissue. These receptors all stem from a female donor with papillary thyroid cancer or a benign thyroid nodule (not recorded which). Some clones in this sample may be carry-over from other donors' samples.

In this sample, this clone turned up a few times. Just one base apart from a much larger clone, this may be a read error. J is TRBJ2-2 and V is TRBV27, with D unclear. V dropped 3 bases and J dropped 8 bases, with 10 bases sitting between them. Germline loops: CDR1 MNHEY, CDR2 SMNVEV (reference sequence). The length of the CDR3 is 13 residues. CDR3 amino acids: CASSFLRSGELFF. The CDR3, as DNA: TGTGCCAGCAGTTTTCTTCGTAGTGGGGAGCTGTTTTTT.

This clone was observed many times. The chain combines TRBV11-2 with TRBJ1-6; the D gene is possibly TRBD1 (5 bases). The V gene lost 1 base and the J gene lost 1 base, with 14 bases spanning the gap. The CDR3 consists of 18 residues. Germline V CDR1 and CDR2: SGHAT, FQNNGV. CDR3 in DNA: TGTGCCAGCAGCTTAGTGGGGACCGAGGGATCCTATAATTCACCCCTCCACTTT. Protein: CASSLVGTEGSYNSPLHF.

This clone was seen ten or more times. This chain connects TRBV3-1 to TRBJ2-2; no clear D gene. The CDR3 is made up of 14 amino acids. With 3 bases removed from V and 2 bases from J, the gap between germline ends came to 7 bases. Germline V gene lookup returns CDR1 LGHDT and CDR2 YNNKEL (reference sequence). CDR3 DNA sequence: TGTGCCAGCAGCCAGGCCAGAAACACCGGGGAGCTGTTTTTT. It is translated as CASSQARNTGELFF.

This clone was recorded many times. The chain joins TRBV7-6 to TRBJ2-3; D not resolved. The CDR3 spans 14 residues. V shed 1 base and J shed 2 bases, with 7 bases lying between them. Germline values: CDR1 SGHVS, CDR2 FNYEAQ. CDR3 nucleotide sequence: TGTGCCAGCAGCTTAGGTCCCATCACAGATACGCAGTATTTT. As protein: CASSLGPITDTQYF.

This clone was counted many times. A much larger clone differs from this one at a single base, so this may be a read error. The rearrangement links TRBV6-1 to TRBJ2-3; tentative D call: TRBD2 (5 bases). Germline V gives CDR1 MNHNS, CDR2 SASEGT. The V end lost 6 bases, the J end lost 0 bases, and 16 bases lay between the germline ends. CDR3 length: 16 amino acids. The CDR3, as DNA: TGTGCCAGCAGAAGGCTAGCTGGCGCGAGCACAGATACGCAGTATTTT. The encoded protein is CASRRLAGASTDTQYF.

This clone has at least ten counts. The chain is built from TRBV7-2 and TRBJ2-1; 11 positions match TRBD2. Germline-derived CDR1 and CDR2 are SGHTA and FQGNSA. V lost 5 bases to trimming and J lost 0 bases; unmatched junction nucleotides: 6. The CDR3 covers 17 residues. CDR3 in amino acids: CASSDRTSGLSYNEQFF. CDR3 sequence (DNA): TGTGCCAGCAGCGACAGGACTAGCGGGCTCTCCTACAATGAGCAGTTCTTC.

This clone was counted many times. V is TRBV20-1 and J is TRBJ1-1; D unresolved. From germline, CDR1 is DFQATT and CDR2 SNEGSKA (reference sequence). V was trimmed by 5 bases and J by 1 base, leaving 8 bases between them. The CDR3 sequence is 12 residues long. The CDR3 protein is CSALGQNTEAFF. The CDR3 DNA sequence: TGCAGTGCTCTCGGGCAGAACACTGAAGCTTTCTTT.

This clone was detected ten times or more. CDR3 protein: CASSPGTGVSNEQFF. Written as DNA, the CDR3 is TGCGCCAGCAGTCCCGGGACAGGGGTTTCCAATGAGCAGTTCTTC. The chain employs TRBV5-1 and TRBJ2-1; 10 bases fit TRBD1. With V trimmed by 5 bases and J by 6 bases, 8 bases remained unmatched. The CDR3 length is 15 residues. Germline values: CDR1 SGHRS, CDR2 YFSETQ.

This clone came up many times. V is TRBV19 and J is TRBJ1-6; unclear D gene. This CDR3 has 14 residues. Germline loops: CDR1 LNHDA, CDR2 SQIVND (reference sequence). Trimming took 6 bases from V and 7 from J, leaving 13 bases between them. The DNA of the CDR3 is TGTGCCAGTAGATCTGACACGACGAATTCACCCCTCCACTTT. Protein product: CASRSDTTNSPLHF. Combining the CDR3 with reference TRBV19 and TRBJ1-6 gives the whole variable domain DGGITQSPKYLFRKEGQNVTLSCEQNLNHDAMYWYRQDPGQGLRLIYYSQIVNDFQKGDIAEGYSVSREKKESFPLTVTSAQKNPTAFYLCASRSDTTNSPLHFGNGTRLTVT.

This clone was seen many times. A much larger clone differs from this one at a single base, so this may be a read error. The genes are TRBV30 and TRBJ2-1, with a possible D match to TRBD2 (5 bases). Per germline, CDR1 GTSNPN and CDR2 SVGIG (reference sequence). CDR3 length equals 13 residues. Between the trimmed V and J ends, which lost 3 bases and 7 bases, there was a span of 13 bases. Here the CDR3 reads CAWRKRGTNEQFF. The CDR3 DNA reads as TGTGCCTGGAGGAAACGGGGTACGAATGAGCAGTTCTTC.

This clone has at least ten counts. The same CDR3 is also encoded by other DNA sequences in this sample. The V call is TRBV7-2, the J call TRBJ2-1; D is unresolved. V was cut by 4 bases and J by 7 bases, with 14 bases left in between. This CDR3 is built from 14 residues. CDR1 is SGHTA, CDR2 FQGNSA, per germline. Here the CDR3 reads CASSSRLSDNEQFF. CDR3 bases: TGTGCCAGCAGCTCTCGACTCTCCGATAATGAGCAGTTCTTC.

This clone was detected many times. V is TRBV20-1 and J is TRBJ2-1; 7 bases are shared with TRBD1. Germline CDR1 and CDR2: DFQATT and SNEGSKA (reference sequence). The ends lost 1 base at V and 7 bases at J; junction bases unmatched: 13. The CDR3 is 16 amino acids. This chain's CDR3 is CSARGLVMQGVNEQFF. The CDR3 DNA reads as TGCAGTGCTAGAGGGTTGGTGATGCAGGGGGTGAATGAGCAGTTCTTC.

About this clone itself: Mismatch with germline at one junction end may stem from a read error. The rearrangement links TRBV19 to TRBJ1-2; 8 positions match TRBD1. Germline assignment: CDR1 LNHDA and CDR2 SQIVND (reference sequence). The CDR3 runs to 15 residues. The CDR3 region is CASSIQDRVSYGCTF. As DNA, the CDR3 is TGTGCCAGTAGTATCCAGGACAGGGTTTCCTATGGCTGCACCTTC. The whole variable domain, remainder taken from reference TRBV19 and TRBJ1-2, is DGGITQSPKYLFRKEGQNVTLSCEQNLNHDAMYWYRQDPGQGLRLIYYSQIVNDFQKGDIAEGYSVSREKKESFPLTVTSAQKNPTAFYLCASSIQDRVSYGCTFGSGTRLTVV.

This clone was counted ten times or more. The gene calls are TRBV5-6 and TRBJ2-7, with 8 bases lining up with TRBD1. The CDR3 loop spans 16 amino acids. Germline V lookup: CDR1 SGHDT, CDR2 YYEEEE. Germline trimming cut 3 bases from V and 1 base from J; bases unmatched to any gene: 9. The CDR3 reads CASSSTGGVRSYEQYF. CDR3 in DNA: TGTGCCAGCAGCTCCACAGGGGGAGTGCGGTCCTACGAGCAGTACTTC.

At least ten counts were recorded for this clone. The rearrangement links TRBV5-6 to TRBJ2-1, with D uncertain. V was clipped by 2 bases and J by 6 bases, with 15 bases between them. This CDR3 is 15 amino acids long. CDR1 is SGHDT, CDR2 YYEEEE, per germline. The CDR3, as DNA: TGTGCCAGCAGCTTCTTACAGTTCGGGTCCAATGAGCAGTTCTTC. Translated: CASSFLQFGSNEQFF.

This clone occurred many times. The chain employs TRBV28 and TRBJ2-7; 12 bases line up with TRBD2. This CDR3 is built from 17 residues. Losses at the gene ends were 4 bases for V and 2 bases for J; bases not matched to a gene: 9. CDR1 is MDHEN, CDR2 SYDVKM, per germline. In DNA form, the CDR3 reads TGTGCCAGCAGTTCACCAGATGGGACTAGCGGGCCCTACGAGCAGTACTTC. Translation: CASSSPDGTSGPYEQYF.

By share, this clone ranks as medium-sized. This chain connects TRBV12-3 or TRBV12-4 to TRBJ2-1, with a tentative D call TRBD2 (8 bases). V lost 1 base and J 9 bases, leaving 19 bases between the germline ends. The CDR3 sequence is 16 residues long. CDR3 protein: CASSLGQGSLAGEQFF. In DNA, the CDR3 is TGTGCCAGCAGTTTAGGACAGGGTTCTCTAGCGGGTGAGCAGTTCTTC.

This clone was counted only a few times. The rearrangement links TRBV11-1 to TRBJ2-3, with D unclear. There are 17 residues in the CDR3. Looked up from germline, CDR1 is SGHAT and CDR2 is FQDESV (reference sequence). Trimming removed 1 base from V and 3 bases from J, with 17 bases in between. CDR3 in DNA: TGTGCCAGCAGCTTAGGGGTTGGGGTTGGGCGGACAGATACGCAGTATTTT. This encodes CASSLGVGVGRTDTQYF.

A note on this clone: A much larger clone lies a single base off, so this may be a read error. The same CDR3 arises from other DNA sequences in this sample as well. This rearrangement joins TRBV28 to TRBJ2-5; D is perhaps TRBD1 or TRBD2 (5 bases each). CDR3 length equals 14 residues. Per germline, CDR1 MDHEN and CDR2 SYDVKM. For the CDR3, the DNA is TGTGCCAGCAGTAGACCAGTTGGGGGTGAGACACAGTACTTC. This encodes CASSRPVGGETQYF.

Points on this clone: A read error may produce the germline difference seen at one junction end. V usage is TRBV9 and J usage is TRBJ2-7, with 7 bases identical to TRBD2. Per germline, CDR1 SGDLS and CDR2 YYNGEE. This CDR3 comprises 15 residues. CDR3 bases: TGTGCCATCAGCGTAGCTACAGCGGGACTCTACGAGCAGTACTTC. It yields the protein CAISVATAGLYEQYF. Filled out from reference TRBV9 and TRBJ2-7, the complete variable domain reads DSGVTQTPKHLITATGQRVTLRCSPRSGDLSVYWYQQSLDQGLQFLIQYYNGEERAKGNILERFSAQQFPDLHSELNLSSLELGDSALYFCAISVATAGLYEQYFGPGTRLTVT.

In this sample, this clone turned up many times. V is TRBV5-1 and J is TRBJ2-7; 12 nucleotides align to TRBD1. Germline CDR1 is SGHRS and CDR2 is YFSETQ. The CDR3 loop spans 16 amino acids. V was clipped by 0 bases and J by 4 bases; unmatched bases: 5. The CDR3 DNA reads TGCGCCAGCAGCTTGGCCCCGGGACAGGGGGCTTACGAGCAGTACTTC. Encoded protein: CASSLAPGQGAYEQYF. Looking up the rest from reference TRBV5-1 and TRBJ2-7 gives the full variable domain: KAGVTQTPRYLIKTRGQQVTLSCSPISGHRSVSWYQQTPGQGLQFLFEYFSETQRNKGNFPGRFSGRQFSNSRSEMNVSTLELGDSALYLCASSLAPGQGAYEQYFGPGTRLTVT.

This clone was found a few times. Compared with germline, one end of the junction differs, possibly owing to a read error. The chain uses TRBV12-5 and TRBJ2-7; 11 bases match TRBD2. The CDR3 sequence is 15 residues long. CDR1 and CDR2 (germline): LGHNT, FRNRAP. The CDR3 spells CASGFEALAGGGQHF. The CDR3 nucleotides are TGTGCTAGTGGTTTTGAAGCCCTAGCGGGAGGCGGGCAGCACTTC.

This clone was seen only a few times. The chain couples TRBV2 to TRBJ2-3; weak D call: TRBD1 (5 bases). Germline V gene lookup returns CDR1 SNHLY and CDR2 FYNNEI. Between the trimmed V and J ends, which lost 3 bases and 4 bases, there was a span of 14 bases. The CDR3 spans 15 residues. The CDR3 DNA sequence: TGTGCCAGCAGTGACGGGCAGGGTAGGGCAGATACGCAGTATTTT. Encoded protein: CASSDGQGRADTQYF.

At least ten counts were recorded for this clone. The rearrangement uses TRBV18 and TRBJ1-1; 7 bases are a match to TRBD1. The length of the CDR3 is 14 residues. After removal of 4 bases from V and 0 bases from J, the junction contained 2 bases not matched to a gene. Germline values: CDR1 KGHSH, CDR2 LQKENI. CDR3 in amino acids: CASSHDRVNTEAFF. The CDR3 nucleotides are TGTGCCAGCTCACATGACAGGGTGAACACTGAAGCTTTCTTT. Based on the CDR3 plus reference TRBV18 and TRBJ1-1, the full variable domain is NAGVMQNPRHLVRRRGQEARLRCSPMKGHSHVYWYRQLPEEGLKFMVYLQKENIIDESGMPKERFSAEFPKEGPSILRIQQVVRGDSAAYFCASSHDRVNTEAFFGQGTRLTVV.